Sequencing of this T cell receptor (beta chain) was carried out in a study of blood T cell repertoires in COVID-19. Study-wide context: Spain, Italy and the United States supplied samples that represented acute and convalescent COVID-19. Sample material is recorded as cDNA or gDNA derived from T cells, B-cell-depleted T cells, or PBMCs.

V gave up 1 base and J gave up 6 bases; unmatched junction bases: 11. The CDR3 is 17 residues long. The germline CDR1 and CDR2 sequences are SGHVS and FNYEAQ. As processed by the authors: Reference gene primer amplification yielded estimated nucleated cell counts. The assay was immunoSEQ multiplex PCR, and TCRdb's table has in-frame clones only and misses some. Clone size and the V and J calls come from that table; the DNA yielded D and trimming. The sample yields tens of thousands of clones, more than 65% seen once. This clonotype was sampled from a man older than 75 with acute or convalescent COVID-19. Input material: peripheral blood. The chain employs TRBV7-6 and TRBJ2-3, with TRBD1 matching over 9 bases. CDR3: CASSLDPPGTGTDTQYF. The CDR3 DNA sequence: TGTGCCAGCAGCTTAGACCCCCCCGGGACAGGGACCGATACGCAGTATTTT.